These 8 T cell receptor beta chains originate from one sample sequenced in a study of T cell responses to AZD1222 COVID-19 vaccine. TCRdb's copy holds only in-frame clones and misses some; the assay was immunoSEQ multiplex PCR. Here the sample spans around 150,000 clones, 92% being singletons. Sequenced here: peripheral blood, sampled on day 0 of MenACWY control vaccination. The receptors shown here come from an adult in good health.

This clone was detected a few times. The chain couples TRBV28 to TRBJ1-5, with 7 bases that match TRBD1. In germline, CDR1 is MDHEN, CDR2 SYDVKM. Trimming removed 6 bases from V and 0 bases from J; junction bases left unmatched: 11. This CDR3 has 17 amino acids. The CDR3 DNA follows: TGTGCCAGCAGCCCTCAGGGGGGTGGTTATAGCAATCAGCCCCAGCATTTT. Its translation is CASSPQGGGYSNQPQHF.

V and J are TRBV28 and TRBJ1-6; weak D call: TRBD1 (5 bases). The CDR3 runs 14 residues. Trimming left V 3 bases short and J 7 bases short, with 10 bases between. Germline CDR1 is MDHEN and CDR2 is SYDVKM. CDR3 DNA sequence: TGTGCCAGCAGTTTGTCAGGGTGGAATTCACCCCTCCACTTT. The encoded protein is CASSLSGWNSPLHF.

Written as DNA, the CDR3 is TGCGCCAGCAGCCAACCCAGGACCCTTAGGGGGGAGCTGTTTTTT. Its protein product is CASSQPRTLRGELFF. The rearrangement uses TRBV4-1 and TRBJ2-2, with D unclear. V dropped 2 bases and J dropped 8 bases, with 15 bases sitting between them. CDR3 size: 15 residues. CDR1 is MGHRA, CDR2 YSYEKL, per germline.

DNA for the CDR3: TGTGCCAGCAGCGTGGACGGTTCTTCCTCTGGAAACACCATATATTTT. Its translation: CASSVDGSSSGNTIYF. The rearrangement uses TRBV9 and TRBJ1-3; D is unclear. The CDR3 has 16 amino acids. The germline V gene encodes CDR1 SGDLS and CDR2 YYNGEE. The V gene lost 2 bases and the J gene lost 0 bases, with 12 bases spanning the gap.

The rearrangement links TRBV24-1 to TRBJ2-5; possible D gene TRBD1, 6 bases. V was trimmed by 7 bases and J by 1 base, leaving 9 bases between them. Germline V gene sequence: CDR1 KGHDR, CDR2 SFDVKD. CDR3 length equals 13 residues. CDR3 residues: CATRRGIQETQYF. In DNA, the CDR3 is TGTGCCACCAGAAGGGGGATCCAAGAGACCCAGTACTTC.

This chain connects TRBV27 to TRBJ2-1; D is uncertain. The V gene's germline CDR1 is MNHEY and CDR2 SMNVEV (reference sequence). This CDR3 contains 11 residues. The ends were cut back, 6 bases at V and 2 bases at J, with 2 bases in the middle. CDR3 sequence (DNA): TGTGCCAGCAGCACCTACAATGAGCAGTTCTTC. It codes for CASSTYNEQFF.

The J gene is TRBJ1-1, the V gene TRBV5-1; 7 nucleotides match TRBD1. This CDR3 region has 12 residues. In germline, CDR1 is SGHRS, CDR2 YFSETQ. V shed 5 bases and J 7 bases; nucleotides not matched to a gene: 5. CDR3 in amino acids: CASRYQGGEAFF. The DNA for the CDR3 is TGCGCCAGCAGGTACCAGGGGGGTGAAGCTTTCTTT.

The rearrangement links TRBV5-1 to TRBJ2-7, with D perhaps TRBD2 (6 bases). Germline lookup yields CDR1 SGHRS and CDR2 YFSETQ. V lost 1 base to trimming and J lost 6 bases, with 20 bases between them. This CDR3 contains 16 residues. DNA for the CDR3: TGCGCCAGCAGCTTGCGGGGGAGCGGAGTTGTCTTCGAGCAGTACTTC. It translates to CASSLRGSGVVFEQYF.